A selection of T cell receptor beta chains follows, all from one sample in a study of blood T cells in healthy people across ages. TCRdb re-called the 5' RACE reads with MiXCR, one entry per CDR3 protein. In the table there are about 680,000 distinct CDR3 sequences, approximately 50% of which are singletons. Material: blood. The receptor set was obtained from a woman between 55 and 75 years old in good health. Each CDR3 is given with its conserved first and last residue. The order of the fields is V gene, D gene, J gene, clone size, CDR3 protein, CDR3 DNA. D genes are given only for firm matches. Clone size is stated in some rows and not others, as once, few, many or a class when expanded.

v_gene: TRBV12-3/TRBV12-4
d_gene: .
j_gene: TRBJ2-5
abundance: .
CDR3aa: CASSPPKAKTQYF
CDR3nt: TGTGCCAGCAGTCCCCCCAAAGCCAAGACCCAGTACTTC

v_gene: TRBV4-2
d_gene: .
j_gene: TRBJ2-7
abundance: .
CDR3aa: CASSLRTANSEQYF
CDR3nt: TGTGCCAGCAGCCTCAGGACAGCCAACTCTGAGCAGTACTTC

v_gene: TRBV4-3
d_gene: .
j_gene: TRBJ1-6
abundance: .
CDR3aa: CASSQPDIPNSPLHF
CDR3nt: TGCGCCAGCAGCCAACCAGACATCCCCAATTCACCCCTCCACTTT

v_gene: TRBV5-1
d_gene: TRBD2
j_gene: TRBJ2-7
abundance: few
CDR3aa: CASTSRAGAGVLEQYF
CDR3nt: TGCGCCAGCACTTCCCGTGCGGGAGCGGGAGTTCTCGAGCAGTACTTC

v_gene: TRBV2
d_gene: .
j_gene: TRBJ1-2
abundance: .
CDR3aa: CASSERENYGYTF
CDR3nt: TGTGCCAGCAGTGAGAGGGAGAACTATGGCTACACCTTC

v_gene: TRBV9
d_gene: .
j_gene: TRBJ2-1
abundance: few
CDR3aa: CASTPGPTLGEQFF
CDR3nt: TGTGCCAGCACCCCGGGGCCCACTCTTGGTGAGCAGTTCTTC

v_gene: TRBV7-2
d_gene: .
j_gene: TRBJ1-2
abundance: .
CDR3aa: CASSFLGGSNYGYTF
CDR3nt: TGTGCCAGCAGCTTTTTGGGAGGGTCTAACTATGGCTACACCTTC

v_gene: TRBV27
d_gene: TRBD2
j_gene: TRBJ2-6
abundance: .
CDR3aa: CASRGGSGANVLTF
CDR3nt: TGTGCCAGCCGGGGGGGCTCTGGGGCCAACGTCCTGACTTTC

v_gene: TRBV24-1
d_gene: TRBD2
j_gene: TRBJ2-1
abundance: .
CDR3aa: CATSDSGRGNEQFF
CDR3nt: TGTGCCACCAGTGACTCCGGGCGGGGGAATGAGCAGTTCTTC

v_gene: TRBV12-3/TRBV12-4
d_gene: .
j_gene: TRBJ1-5
abundance: .
CDR3aa: CASSLSGALLEPQHF
CDR3nt: TGTGCCAGCAGTTTATCAGGGGCCCTACTGGAGCCCCAGCATTTT

v_gene: TRBV20-1
d_gene: TRBD2
j_gene: TRBJ2-5
abundance: .
CDR3aa: CSARTSEQETQYF
CDR3nt: TGCAGTGCTCGGACTAGCGAGCAAGAGACCCAGTACTTC

v_gene: TRBV7-2
d_gene: .
j_gene: TRBJ1-5
abundance: .
CDR3aa: CASSLEEQPQHF
CDR3nt: TGTGCCAGCAGCTTAGAAGAACAGCCCCAGCATTTT

v_gene: TRBV6-2/TRBV6-3
d_gene: .
j_gene: TRBJ2-7
abundance: few
CDR3aa: CASSTNSYEQYF
CDR3nt: TGTGCCAGCAGCACGAACTCCTACGAGCAGTACTTC

v_gene: TRBV24-1
d_gene: .
j_gene: TRBJ2-7
abundance: once
CDR3aa: CATSASFACEQYF
CDR3nt: TGTGCCACCAGTGCCTCGTTCGCTTGCGAGCAGTACTTC

v_gene: TRBV20-1
d_gene: .
j_gene: TRBJ1-4
abundance: many
CDR3aa: CSAARFGGMDEKLFF
CDR3nt: TGCAGTGCTGCCCGATTTGGGGGCATGGATGAAAAACTGTTTTTT

v_gene: TRBV12-3/TRBV12-4
d_gene: TRBD2
j_gene: TRBJ2-3
abundance: few
CDR3aa: CASRTGTSGFTDTQYF
CDR3nt: TGTGCCAGCAGAACCGGGACTAGCGGGTTCACAGATACGCAGTATTTT

v_gene: TRBV29-1
d_gene: TRBD1
j_gene: TRBJ1-5
abundance: .
CDR3aa: CSARDSTNDNQPQHF
CDR3nt: TGCAGCGCGCGGGACAGCACAAACGATAATCAGCCCCAGCATTTT

v_gene: TRBV28
d_gene: TRBD1
j_gene: TRBJ2-1
abundance: .
CDR3aa: CASSFPDRDEQFF
CDR3nt: TGTGCCAGCAGTTTCCCGGACAGGGATGAGCAGTTCTTC

v_gene: TRBV20-1
d_gene: .
j_gene: TRBJ2-2
abundance: few
CDR3aa: CSARDRGSTGELFF
CDR3nt: TGCAGTGCTAGAGATCGTGGGTCGACCGGGGAGCTGTTTTTT

v_gene: TRBV20-1
d_gene: .
j_gene: TRBJ2-3
abundance: few
CDR3aa: CSAPDPRSTDTQYF
CDR3nt: TGCAGTGCGCCCGACCCTAGAAGCACAGATACGCAGTATTTT

v_gene: TRBV7-9
d_gene: .
j_gene: TRBJ2-7
abundance: .
CDR3aa: CASSHRTSGHLSPYEQYF
CDR3nt: TGTGCCAGCAGTCATCGAACCTCCGGGCACCTATCACCCTACGAGCAGTACTTC

v_gene: TRBV7-2
d_gene: .
j_gene: TRBJ2-4
abundance: .
CDR3aa: CASSSRDSKNIQYF
CDR3nt: TGTGCCAGCAGCTCGCGGGACAGCAAAAACATTCAGTACTTC

v_gene: TRBV7-2
d_gene: .
j_gene: TRBJ2-6
abundance: many
CDR3aa: CASSKTLIGGGANVLTF
CDR3nt: TGTGCCAGCAGCAAAACCTTAATCGGTGGAGGGGCCAACGTCCTGACTTTC

v_gene: TRBV27
d_gene: TRBD2
j_gene: TRBJ2-5
abundance: .
CDR3aa: CASSSRTSEHHTLGTQYF
CDR3nt: TGTGCCAGCAGCTCCCGGACTAGCGAACACCACACCCTCGGGACCCAGTACTTC

v_gene: TRBV10-3
d_gene: .
j_gene: TRBJ2-2
abundance: .
CDR3aa: CATKNAANTGELFF
CDR3nt: TGTGCCACCAAAAATGCGGCAAACACCGGGGAGCTGTTTTTT

v_gene: TRBV6-6
d_gene: .
j_gene: TRBJ1-2
abundance: few
CDR3aa: CASSYSKGNYGYTF
CDR3nt: TGTGCCAGCAGTTACTCGAAGGGGAACTATGGCTACACCTTC

v_gene: TRBV28
d_gene: .
j_gene: TRBJ2-7
abundance: .
CDR3aa: CASSSGTNSYEQYF
CDR3nt: TGTGCCAGCAGTTCCGGGACGAACTCCTACGAGCAGTACTTC

v_gene: TRBV5-5
d_gene: .
j_gene: TRBJ2-5
abundance: .
CDR3aa: CASSPDYNWNNEQYF
CDR3nt: TGTGCCAGCAGCCCGGACTATAACTGGAACAATGAGCAGTACTTC

v_gene: TRBV9
d_gene: .
j_gene: TRBJ2-3
abundance: .
CDR3aa: CASSVGGGAEKTASTDTQYF
CDR3nt: TGTGCCAGCAGCGTAGGAGGGGGGGCGGAAAAGACTGCTAGCACAGATACGCAGTATTTT

v_gene: TRBV20-1
d_gene: TRBD1
j_gene: TRBJ1-1
abundance: .
CDR3aa: CSASGGQGITEAFF
CDR3nt: TGCAGTGCTAGCGGGGGACAGGGCATCACTGAAGCTTTCTTT

v_gene: TRBV6-6
d_gene: .
j_gene: TRBJ2-5
abundance: .
CDR3aa: CASGLSETQYF
CDR3nt: TGTGCCAGCGGGCTTTCGGAGACCCAGTACTTC

v_gene: TRBV20-1
d_gene: TRBD1
j_gene: TRBJ1-2
abundance: many
CDR3aa: CSASPPQGKYGYTF
CDR3nt: TGCAGTGCGAGCCCACCACAGGGGAAGTATGGCTACACCTTC

v_gene: TRBV5-1
d_gene: TRBD1
j_gene: TRBJ1-2
abundance: .
CDR3aa: CASSLAQGATYGYTF
CDR3nt: TGCGCCAGCAGCTTGGCACAGGGGGCGACCTATGGCTACACCTTC

v_gene: TRBV10-3
d_gene: .
j_gene: TRBJ2-3
abundance: once
CDR3aa: CATRGEDSRTDTQYF
CDR3nt: TGTGCCACCAGAGGGGAAGATAGCCGAACAGATACGCAGTATTTT

v_gene: TRBV3-1
d_gene: TRBD2
j_gene: TRBJ2-7
abundance: .
CDR3aa: CASRRAGDPEQYF
CDR3nt: TGTGCCAGCAGGAGGGCGGGAGATCCCGAGCAGTACTTC

v_gene: TRBV7-9
d_gene: TRBD1
j_gene: TRBJ1-3
abundance: .
CDR3aa: CASSHGQGISGNTIYF
CDR3nt: TGTGCCAGCAGCCATGGACAGGGGATATCTGGAAACACCATATATTTT

v_gene: TRBV15
d_gene: .
j_gene: TRBJ2-1
abundance: .
CDR3aa: CATSRSRSEQFF
CDR3nt: TGTGCCACCAGCAGATCCCGGAGTGAGCAGTTCTTC

v_gene: TRBV4-3
d_gene: .
j_gene: TRBJ2-5
abundance: .
CDR3aa: CASSQEATGLQETQYF
CDR3nt: TGCGCCAGCAGCCAAGAGGCGACGGGTCTCCAAGAGACCCAGTACTTC

v_gene: TRBV18
d_gene: .
j_gene: TRBJ2-7
abundance: few
CDR3aa: CASSLHVGDYEQYF
CDR3nt: TGTGCCAGCTCACTTCACGTAGGGGACTACGAGCAGTACTTC

v_gene: TRBV7-9
d_gene: TRBD2
j_gene: TRBJ2-7
abundance: .
CDR3aa: CASSYAEGRGGYEQYF
CDR3nt: TGTGCCAGCAGCTATGCCGAAGGGCGGGGGGGCTACGAGCAGTACTTC

v_gene: TRBV28
d_gene: .
j_gene: TRBJ2-7
abundance: .
CDR3aa: CASRSGAYEQYF
CDR3nt: TGTGCCAGCAGAAGCGGAGCCTACGAGCAGTACTTC

v_gene: TRBV30
d_gene: .
j_gene: TRBJ1-5
abundance: .
CDR3aa: CAWGQSSNQPQHF
CDR3nt: TGTGCCTGGGGACAGAGTAGCAATCAGCCCCAGCATTTT

v_gene: TRBV5-1
d_gene: TRBD2
j_gene: TRBJ2-1
abundance: .
CDR3aa: CASSPGLAWQFF
CDR3nt: TGCGCCAGCAGCCCGGGACTAGCGTGGCAGTTCTTC

v_gene: TRBV20-1
d_gene: TRBD2
j_gene: TRBJ2-7
abundance: .
CDR3aa: CSAMSGGRLTYEQYF
CDR3nt: TGCAGTGCTATGAGCGGCGGGAGGCTAACCTACGAGCAGTACTTC

v_gene: TRBV5-1
d_gene: .
j_gene: TRBJ1-5
abundance: .
CDR3aa: CASSFDGGVGQPQHF
CDR3nt: TGCGCCAGCAGCTTCGACGGCGGGGTTGGTCAGCCCCAGCATTTT

v_gene: TRBV2
d_gene: TRBD1
j_gene: TRBJ2-7
abundance: .
CDR3aa: CASRKPGQGAKNRSYEQYF
CDR3nt: TGTGCCAGCAGGAAACCGGGACAGGGGGCTAAAAATCGGAGCTACGAGCAGTACTTC

v_gene: TRBV28
d_gene: TRBD1
j_gene: TRBJ1-2
abundance: .
CDR3aa: CASSWTGRDSYTF
CDR3nt: TGTGCCAGCAGTTGGACAGGGCGAGATAGCTACACCTTC

v_gene: TRBV5-4
d_gene: TRBD2
j_gene: TRBJ2-7
abundance: .
CDR3aa: CASSLDPSGNYEQYF
CDR3nt: TGTGCCAGCAGCTTGGATCCTAGCGGCAATTACGAGCAGTACTTC

v_gene: TRBV7-2
d_gene: .
j_gene: TRBJ2-7
abundance: .
CDR3aa: CASSVVLVAREQYF
CDR3nt: TGTGCCAGCAGCGTAGTGTTGGTAGCGCGGGAGCAGTACTTC

v_gene: TRBV29-1
d_gene: .
j_gene: TRBJ2-7
abundance: once
CDR3aa: CSVDGAGHYEQYF
CDR3nt: TGCAGCGTTGACGGCGCGGGACACTACGAGCAGTACTTC